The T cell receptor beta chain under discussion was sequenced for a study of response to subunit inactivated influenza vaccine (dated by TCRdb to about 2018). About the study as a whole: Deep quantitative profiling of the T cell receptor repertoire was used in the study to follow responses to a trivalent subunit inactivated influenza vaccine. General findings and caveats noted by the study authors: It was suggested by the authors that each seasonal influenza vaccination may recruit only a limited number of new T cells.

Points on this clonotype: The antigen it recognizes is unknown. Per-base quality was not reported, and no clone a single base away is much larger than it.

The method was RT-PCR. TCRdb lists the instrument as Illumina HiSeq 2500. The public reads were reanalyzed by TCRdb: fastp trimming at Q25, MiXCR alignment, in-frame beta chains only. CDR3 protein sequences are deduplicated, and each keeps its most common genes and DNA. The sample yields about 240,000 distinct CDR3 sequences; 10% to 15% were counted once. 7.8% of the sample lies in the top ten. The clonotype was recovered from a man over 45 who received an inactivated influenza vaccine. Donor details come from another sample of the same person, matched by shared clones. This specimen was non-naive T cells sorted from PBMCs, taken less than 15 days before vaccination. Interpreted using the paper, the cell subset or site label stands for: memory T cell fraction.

At the DNA level, the sequence is TGTGCCAGCTCGCTTTATCTTAGGGCAGGGAACACTGAAGCTTTCTTT. This encodes CASSLYLRAGNTEAFF. Recombination joined TRBV18 with TRBJ1-1, with no reliable assignment of the D segment. Including cysteine and phenylalanine, the CDR3 has 16 amino acids. The CDR3 DNA has 48 bases and is translated from base 1. As encoded in the germline V gene, CDR1 is KGHSH while CDR2 is LQKENI. At the junction V is shortened by 6 bases and J by 1 base, with 18 bases in between.